Here is one T cell receptor (beta chain) with its context. The data belong to a study of cytomegalovirus exposure and HLA in healthy donors. Clones were sequenced by immunoSEQ multiplex PCR, and TCRdb holds only the in-frame ones, with some missing. Of 55,000 to 80,000 clones in the sample, around 95% are singletons; the top ten hold approximately 3.4%. V was clipped by 5 bases and J by 3 bases, with 22 bases between them. Germline CDR1 is SEHNR and CDR2 is FQNEAQ (reference sequence). The CDR3 has 17 amino acids. This receptor was identified in a man aged 18-30 years in good health and CMV-seronegative. The specimen sequenced was PBMCs. The V gene is TRBV7-9, the J gene TRBJ1-1; D ambiguous. The CDR3 DNA reads TGTGCCAGCAGCATATCCGCCGGGTCCCTTGTTGACACTGAAGCTTTCTTT. It yields the protein CASSISAGSLVDTEAFF.